This T cell receptor (beta chain) was captured by sequencing in a study of T cells in Graves' hyperthyroidism and ophthalmopathy. The investigators amplified TCR beta CDR3 regions from RNA transcripts. The HTBI primer set drove a first-round RT-PCR of the TCR CDR3. TCRdb passed the multiplex PCR reads through MiXCR, listing each CDR3 protein once. The table includes about 380,000 distinct CDR3 sequences, around a sixth detected once. This CDR3 contains 14 residues. Unmatched junction bases numbered 2, after V lost 6 bases and J lost 3 bases. There are a few counts of this clonotype. The sample taken for sequencing was blood. The chain couples TRBV12-3 or TRBV12-4 to TRBJ1-4; 9 bases map to TRBD1. The sequence was obtained from a man aged 18 to 30 with Graves' ophthalmopathy. This CDR3 is CASSRTGANEKLFF. For the CDR3, the DNA is TGTGCCAGCAGCCGGACAGGGGCTAATGAAAAACTGTTTTTT.